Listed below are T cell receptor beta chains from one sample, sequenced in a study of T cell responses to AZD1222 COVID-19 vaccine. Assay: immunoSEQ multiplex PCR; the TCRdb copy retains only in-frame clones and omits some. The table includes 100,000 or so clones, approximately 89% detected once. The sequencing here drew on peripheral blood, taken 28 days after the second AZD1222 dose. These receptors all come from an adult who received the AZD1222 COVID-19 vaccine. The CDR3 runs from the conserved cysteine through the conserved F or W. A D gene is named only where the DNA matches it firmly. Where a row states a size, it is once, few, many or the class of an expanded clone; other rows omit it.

CDR3aa: CASREFVVLDTQYF
CDR3nt: TGTGCCAGCAGAGAGTTTGTCGTACTAGATACGCAGTATTTT
d_gene: NA
v_gene: TRBV2
j_gene: TRBJ2-3
abundance: NA

CDR3aa: CASSFGTTYSYEQYF
CDR3nt: TGTGCCAGCAGCTTTGGGACTACCTACTCCTACGAGCAGTACTTC
d_gene: TRBD2
v_gene: TRBV11-2
j_gene: TRBJ2-7
abundance: NA

CDR3aa: CASSPLGEQYF
CDR3nt: TGTGCCAGCAGCCCCCTGGGGGAGCAGTACTTC
d_gene: NA
v_gene: TRBV11-2
j_gene: TRBJ2-7
abundance: NA

CDR3aa: CASSLSEGSRNTIYF
CDR3nt: TGTGCCAGCAGCTTAAGCGAGGGTAGTAGGAACACCATATATTTT
d_gene: NA
v_gene: TRBV7-6
j_gene: TRBJ1-3
abundance: NA

CDR3aa: CASSGQGRGGYEQYF
CDR3nt: TGTGCCAGCAGCGGACAGGGGAGGGGTGGGTACGAGCAGTACTTC
d_gene: TRBD1
v_gene: TRBV5-8
j_gene: TRBJ2-7
abundance: NA

CDR3aa: CASSERRGGQPQHF
CDR3nt: TGTGCCAGCAGTGAACGCAGGGGCGGTCAGCCCCAGCATTTT
d_gene: NA
v_gene: TRBV6-1
j_gene: TRBJ1-5
abundance: NA

CDR3aa: CASSTHSRGREQYF
CDR3nt: TGTGCCAGCAGTACTCATAGCCGGGGGCGCGAGCAGTACTTC
d_gene: NA
v_gene: TRBV6-5
j_gene: TRBJ2-7
abundance: NA

CDR3aa: CASSQDTASGRTYEQYF
CDR3nt: TGCGCCAGCAGCCAAGATACGGCTAGCGGGAGGACCTACGAGCAGTACTTC
d_gene: TRBD2
v_gene: TRBV4-1
j_gene: TRBJ2-7
abundance: NA

CDR3aa: CASSRDRYSPLHF
CDR3nt: TGTGCCAGTAGTAGGGACAGATATTCACCCCTCCACTTT
d_gene: TRBD1
v_gene: TRBV19
j_gene: TRBJ1-6
abundance: NA

CDR3aa: CATSDLGTSGSLSYNEQFF
CDR3nt: TGTGCCACCAGTGACCTCGGGACTAGCGGGAGTTTGTCCTACAATGAGCAGTTCTTC
d_gene: TRBD2
v_gene: TRBV24-1
j_gene: TRBJ2-1
abundance: NA

CDR3aa: CASSPHARGDTGELFF
CDR3nt: TGTGCCAGCAGCCCCCACGCCCGGGGCGACACCGGGGAGCTGTTTTTT
d_gene: NA
v_gene: TRBV9
j_gene: TRBJ2-2
abundance: few

CDR3aa: CASSAQTVTGELFF
CDR3nt: TGTGCCAGCAGCGCCCAGACAGTCACCGGGGAGCTGTTTTTT
d_gene: NA
v_gene: TRBV9
j_gene: TRBJ2-2
abundance: NA

CDR3aa: CASRNLGDGYTF
CDR3nt: TGTGCCAGCAGAAACCTCGGGGATGGCTACACCTTC
d_gene: NA
v_gene: TRBV7-9
j_gene: TRBJ1-2
abundance: NA

CDR3aa: CASSQAGGGIQYF
CDR3nt: TGCGCCAGCAGCCAAGCGGGAGGGGGGATACAGTACTTC
d_gene: TRBD2
v_gene: TRBV4-3
j_gene: TRBJ2-7
abundance: NA

CDR3aa: CASSWGADLANTGELFF
CDR3nt: TGTGCCAGCAGTTGGGGGGCGGACCTCGCGAACACCGGGGAGCTGTTTTTT
d_gene: NA
v_gene: TRBV7-8
j_gene: TRBJ2-2
abundance: NA

CDR3aa: CSGTGALGYGYTF
CDR3nt: TGCAGCGGGACAGGGGCGCTAGGCTATGGCTACACCTTC
d_gene: TRBD1
v_gene: TRBV29-1
j_gene: TRBJ1-2
abundance: NA

CDR3aa: CASSPGLAGGQFF
CDR3nt: TGTGCCAGCAGTCCAGGACTAGCGGGAGGGCAGTTCTTC
d_gene: TRBD2
v_gene: TRBV6-5
j_gene: TRBJ2-1
abundance: NA

CDR3aa: CASSARTGISGNTIYF
CDR3nt: TGTGCCAGCAGCGCCCGCACAGGGATCTCTGGAAACACCATATATTTT
d_gene: NA
v_gene: TRBV7-2
j_gene: TRBJ1-3
abundance: NA

CDR3aa: CASSLTGVRTEAFF
CDR3nt: TGTGCCAGTAGCCTCACAGGGGTGAGGACTGAAGCTTTCTTT
d_gene: TRBD1
v_gene: TRBV19
j_gene: TRBJ1-1
abundance: NA

CDR3aa: CASSVGQGPSTDTQYF
CDR3nt: TGTGCCAGCAGCGTAGGTCAGGGCCCTAGCACAGATACGCAGTATTTT
d_gene: NA
v_gene: TRBV9
j_gene: TRBJ2-3
abundance: NA

CDR3aa: CASSLAANNSPLHF
CDR3nt: TGTGCCAGTAGTCTGGCGGCGAATAATTCACCCCTCCACTTT
d_gene: NA
v_gene: TRBV19
j_gene: TRBJ1-6
abundance: NA

CDR3aa: CASSLRIDTQYF
CDR3nt: TGTGCCAGCAGCCTGCGAATAGATACGCAGTATTTT
d_gene: NA
v_gene: TRBV12-3/TRBV12-4
j_gene: TRBJ2-3
abundance: NA

CDR3aa: CASSLRDSSNTEAFF
CDR3nt: TGCGCCAGCAGCTTACGGGACAGTTCGAACACTGAAGCTTTCTTT
d_gene: TRBD1
v_gene: TRBV5-1
j_gene: TRBJ1-1
abundance: once

CDR3aa: CASSLARYGYTF
CDR3nt: TGTGCCAGCAGCCTAGCTAGATATGGCTACACCTTC
d_gene: NA
v_gene: TRBV28
j_gene: TRBJ1-2
abundance: NA

CDR3aa: CASRDKVTGELFF
CDR3nt: TGTGCCAGCCGGGACAAAGTAACCGGGGAGCTGTTTTTT
d_gene: NA
v_gene: TRBV19
j_gene: TRBJ2-2
abundance: NA

CDR3aa: CASSFLGSGANVLTF
CDR3nt: TGTGCCAGCAGTTTCCTTGGCTCTGGGGCCAACGTCCTGACTTTC
d_gene: NA
v_gene: TRBV27
j_gene: TRBJ2-6
abundance: NA

CDR3aa: CASSFGLAGGLGTDTQYF
CDR3nt: TGTGCCAGCAGCTTTGGACTAGCGGGGGGGCTAGGCACAGATACGCAGTATTTT
d_gene: TRBD2
v_gene: TRBV9
j_gene: TRBJ2-3
abundance: few

CDR3aa: CASSSLTIHSNQPQHF
CDR3nt: TGTGCCAGCAGTTCCTTGACAATCCATAGCAATCAGCCCCAGCATTTT
d_gene: NA
v_gene: TRBV27
j_gene: TRBJ1-5
abundance: NA

CDR3aa: CASSFLTGPYGYTF
CDR3nt: TGTGCCAGCAGCTTTCTGACAGGACCTTATGGCTACACCTTC
d_gene: NA
v_gene: TRBV7-3
j_gene: TRBJ1-2
abundance: few

CDR3aa: CASIWDLSSYNEQFF
CDR3nt: TGTGCCAGCATATGGGACTTGAGCTCCTACAATGAGCAGTTCTTC
d_gene: NA
v_gene: TRBV6-5
j_gene: TRBJ2-1
abundance: NA

CDR3aa: CASSLTGQGPGNTIYF
CDR3nt: TGTGCCAGCAGCTTAACGGGACAGGGGCCGGGAAACACCATATATTTT
d_gene: TRBD1
v_gene: TRBV7-2
j_gene: TRBJ1-3
abundance: once

CDR3aa: CATGGLAGGDTQYF
CDR3nt: TGTGCCACCGGAGGACTAGCGGGGGGAGATACGCAGTATTTT
d_gene: TRBD2
v_gene: TRBV19
j_gene: TRBJ2-3
abundance: once

CDR3aa: CSVVWVQGTGELFF
CDR3nt: TGCAGCGTTGTGTGGGTCCAGGGCACCGGGGAGCTGTTTTTT
d_gene: NA
v_gene: TRBV29-1
j_gene: TRBJ2-2
abundance: NA

CDR3aa: CASTPAGTGRTDTQYF
CDR3nt: TGTGCCAGTACTCCCGCCGGGACAGGGCGCACAGATACGCAGTATTTT
d_gene: TRBD1
v_gene: TRBV19
j_gene: TRBJ2-3
abundance: NA

CDR3aa: CASRGGPNQPQHF
CDR3nt: TGTGCCAGTAGGGGAGGGCCCAATCAGCCCCAGCATTTT
d_gene: NA
v_gene: TRBV19
j_gene: TRBJ1-5
abundance: NA

CDR3aa: CSAGWANEKLFF
CDR3nt: TGCAGCGCTGGGTGGGCTAATGAAAAACTGTTTTTT
d_gene: NA
v_gene: TRBV29-1
j_gene: TRBJ1-4
abundance: few

CDR3aa: CASSPRTDDTGELFF
CDR3nt: TGTGCCAGCTCACCTAGGACAGACGACACCGGGGAGCTGTTTTTT
d_gene: NA
v_gene: TRBV18
j_gene: TRBJ2-2
abundance: NA